The clone carrying this T cell receptor beta chain occurred a few times. The antigen is unknown. This record belongs to a study of cytomegalovirus exposure and HLA in healthy donors. Study conclusions and caveats: Information on immune exposure was restricted to one variable (CMV serostatus). Presence/absence analyses assumed roughly uniform sequencing depth across donors. A list of 164 TCR beta chains associated with cytomegalovirus was given.

The PCR had 60 Vbeta and 13 Jbeta primers. Data came from immunoSEQ multiplex PCR; TCRdb stores just in-frame clones and leaves some out. Here the sample spans around 100,000 clones, over 9.5% being singletons. From germline, CDR1 is MGHRA and CDR2 YSYEKL. This CDR3 has 15 amino acids. V trimming: 7 bases; J trimming: 6 bases; junction bases outside the gene matches: 10. Sequencing used PBMCs. The rearrangement uses TRBV4-1 and TRBJ2-3, with 10 bases aligning to TRBD2. This sequence was found in a man between 35 and 55 years old in good health and CMV-seropositive. Written as DNA, the CDR3 is TGCGCCAGCACGACCACTAGCGGGGATTCGGATACGCAGTATTTT. It codes for CASTTTSGDSDTQYF.